This is a list of T cell receptor beta chains from one sample in a study of cytomegalovirus exposure and HLA in healthy donors. TCRdb's table, derived via immunoSEQ multiplex PCR, lists solely in-frame clones and lacks some. The data show some 150,000 clones, with over 60% seen just once and 0.5% to 0.85% held by the top ten. Material for sequencing was PBMCs. Receptors originate from a male donor in good health and CMV-seronegative. The CDR3 runs from the conserved cysteine through the conserved F or W.

cdr3_aa j_call v_call
CASRPRLAGHEQFF TRBJ2-1 TRBV11-3
CASSQAFPPGLYGYTF TRBJ1-2 TRBV4-3
CASSPWDRSTGELFF TRBJ2-2 TRBV11-1
CASSVGGQGTYGYTF TRBJ1-2 TRBV9
CASSLGLAGYNEQFF TRBJ2-1 TRBV27
CASSRQGGMNTEAFF TRBJ1-1 TRBV7-9
CASSFSGGNGYTF TRBJ1-2 TRBV6-5
CASIKHRVNEQFF TRBJ2-1 TRBV6-1
CASSLWRYEQYF TRBJ2-7 TRBV28
CASSAPPTGRDTIYF TRBJ1-3 TRBV7-6
CASSPRTGGFKEAFF TRBJ1-1 TRBV7-9
CASSLGTAHNEQFF TRBJ2-1 TRBV27
CASSPGGDGYGYTF TRBJ1-2 TRBV6-4
CASSLGQGEQFF TRBJ2-1 TRBV5-1
CASSLATTGYEQYF TRBJ2-7 TRBV7-2
CAWSSIWGEYTEAFF TRBJ1-1 TRBV30
CASSTETANTEAFF TRBJ1-1 TRBV5-1
CANPVDCPGGLENTIYF TRBJ1-3 TRBV27
CASSPILGQSSYEQYF TRBJ2-7 TRBV7-8
CASSRTGSAYGYTF TRBJ1-2 TRBV6-1
CASSPNRGHLNEQYF TRBJ2-7 TRBV10-1
CASSLGGQGSYEQYF TRBJ2-7 TRBV5-1
CASSMASGRDEQFF TRBJ2-1 TRBV19
CASQKGNTDTQYF TRBJ2-3 TRBV19
CASSSGQGVAYEQYF TRBJ2-7 TRBV28
CASSLVGRLATYEQYF TRBJ2-7 TRBV7-8
CASSLMGGGGYNEQFF TRBJ2-1 TRBV7-3
CASRPTSGTYNEQFF TRBJ2-1 TRBV2
CASSSDRVDQPQHF TRBJ1-5 TRBV7-9
CSSSLPETPGGKAYTF TRBJ1-2 TRBV7-9
CASRGPGDTEAFF TRBJ1-1 TRBV9
CASKQETEAFF TRBJ1-1 TRBV5-1
CSSSLGEARTYEQYF TRBJ2-7 TRBV7-9
CASSLSGLSSYEQYF TRBJ2-7 TRBV7-2
CASISRAGASGDTQYF TRBJ2-3 TRBV7-3
CASSFPGNTEAFF TRBJ1-1 TRBV28